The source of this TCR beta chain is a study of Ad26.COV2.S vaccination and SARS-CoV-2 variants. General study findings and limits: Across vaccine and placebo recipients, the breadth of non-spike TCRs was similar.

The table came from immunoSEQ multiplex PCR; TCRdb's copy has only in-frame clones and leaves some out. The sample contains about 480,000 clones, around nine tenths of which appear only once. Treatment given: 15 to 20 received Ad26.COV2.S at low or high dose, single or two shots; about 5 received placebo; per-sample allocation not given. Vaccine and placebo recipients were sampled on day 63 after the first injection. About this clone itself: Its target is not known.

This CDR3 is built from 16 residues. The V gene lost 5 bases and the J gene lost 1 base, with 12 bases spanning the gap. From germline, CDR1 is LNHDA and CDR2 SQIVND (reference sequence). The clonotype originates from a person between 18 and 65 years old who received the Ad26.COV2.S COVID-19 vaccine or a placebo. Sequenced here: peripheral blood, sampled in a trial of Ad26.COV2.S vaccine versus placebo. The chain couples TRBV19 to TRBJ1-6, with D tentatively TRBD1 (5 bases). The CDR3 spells CASSPGPSSYNSPLHF. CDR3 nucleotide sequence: TGTGCCAGTAGTCCGGGACCTTCGTCCTATAATTCACCCCTCCACTTT. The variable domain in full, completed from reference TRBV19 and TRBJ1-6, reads DGGITQSPKYLFRKEGQNVTLSCEQNLNHDAMYWYRQDPGQGLRLIYYSQIVNDFQKGDIAEGYSVSREKKESFPLTVTSAQKNPTAFYLCASSPGPSSYNSPLHFGNGTRLTVT.